This T cell receptor (beta chain) was obtained from a study of cytomegalovirus exposure and HLA in healthy donors. Study-level information: In a previous analysis, 120 million or so unique TCR beta sequences were found from some 200 million T cells.

There are 13 residues in the CDR3. Germline CDR1 WNHNN, CDR2 SYGVQD (reference sequence). The V end was cut by 5 bases, the J end by 4 bases, with 9 bases between. Worth noting for this clone: Its specificity is not known.

The study, taken as a whole, reports: A few V segments could not be told apart, such as TRBV6-2 and TRBV6-3, and were left out. Likely technical artifact: a cluster of highly shared sequence variants.

In the PCR, 60 Vbeta and 13 Jbeta primers were used. Methods used by the authors: A follow-up analysis tallied tens of millions of unique TCR beta chains, some 9.9 million shared. Repertoires were generated with immunoSEQ multiplex PCR, while TCRdb's copy carries only in-frame clones and drops some. V and J calls and clone size are copied from that table; D and trimming were computed from the DNA. The sample includes some 71,000 clones, around 70% of them seen just once. This chain connects TRBV10-1 to TRBJ1-3, with TRBD1 as a possible D gene (5 bases). The TCR comes from a woman aged 30 to 39 in good health and CMV-seropositive. The sample comprised PBMCs. Here the CDR3 DNA reads TGCGCCAGCAGTCAAGGGGCAGGAAACACCATATATTTT. It translates to CASSQGAGNTIYF.